These 9 T cell receptor beta chains originate from one sample sequenced in a study of blood T cell repertoires in COVID-19 (dated by TCRdb to the early 2020s). Libraries were built with the immunoSEQ multiplex PCR assay. As stored in TCRdb, this immuneACCESS dataset retains in-frame rearrangements with V and J assigned. A fraction of the clones does not appear; measured against another copy, unresolved V genes explain less than half of the discrepancy, and the remainder lacks a known reason. Here the sample has 100,000 to 150,000 clones; approximately 83% occur a single time. Approximately 10% of the sample goes to the ten largest clones. The specimen sequenced was peripheral blood. The receptors shown here come from a man between 60 and 75 years old with acute or convalescent COVID-19.

This chain connects TRBV11-3 to TRBJ2-1; the match to TRBD2 covers 7 bases. The germline gives CDR1 SGHNT, CDR2 YENEEA. V lost 3 bases to trimming and J lost 5 bases; unmatched junction nucleotides: 7. The CDR3 has 15 amino acids. For the CDR3, the DNA is TGTGCCAGCAGCTTGGCGGGAGAATTCCACAATGAGCAGTTCTTC. The encoded protein is CASSLAGEFHNEQFF.

The chain carries TRBV14 and TRBJ2-1, with TRBD2 matching over 13 bases. J was trimmed by 15 bases and V by 1 base; bases with no gene match: 12. CDR1 is SGHDN, CDR2 FVKESK, per germline. The CDR3 sequence is 16 residues long. This chain's CDR3 is CASSQVRGLAGVGLFF. The CDR3 coding sequence is TGTGCCAGCAGCCAAGTACGAGGACTAGCGGGAGTGGGGCTGTTCTTC.

The chain has TRBV3-1 (or the pseudogene TRBV3-2) and TRBJ2-5, with D uncertain. Trimming shortened V by 4 bases and J by 3 bases, and 3 bases separated the two germline ends. The CDR3 spans 11 residues. Germline V lookup: CDR1 LGHDT, CDR2 YNNKEL (reference sequence). This chain's CDR3 is CASSLEETQYF. The CDR3 DNA sequence: TGTGCCAGCAGCCTCGAAGAGACCCAGTACTTC.

This clone was detected once. One end of the junction does not line up with germline, which may come from a read error. The V gene is TRBV29-1, the J gene TRBJ2-7, with D possibly being TRBD1 (6 bases). The CDR3 is 13 amino acids. CDR1 SQVTM and CDR2 ANQGSEA come from the germline V gene. The CDR3 loop reads CNVEARQGYKQYF. The CDR3 DNA reads as TGCAACGTTGAGGCCAGGCAGGGGTACAAGCAGTACTTC.

Concerning this clone itself: The sample holds other DNA sequences that translate to the same CDR3. The chain couples TRBV3-1 (or the pseudogene TRBV3-2) to TRBJ1-6; 9 nucleotides align to TRBD1. There are 14 residues in the CDR3. CDR1 is LGHDT and CDR2 is YNNKEL in the germline V gene (reference sequence). V dropped 1 base and J dropped 10; count of bases not matched to a gene: 2. The CDR3 here is CASSQGTGDSPLHF. CDR3 bases: TGTGCCAGCAGCCAAGGGACAGGGGACTCACCCCTCCACTTT.

This rearrangement joins TRBV27 to TRBJ2-7; D is possibly TRBD2 (6 bases). CDR3 size: 16 residues. V was cut by 5 bases and J by 1 base, with 18 bases left in between. Germline V CDR1 and CDR2: MNHEY, SMNVEV (reference sequence). CDR3 protein: CASSPGTGLGSYEQYF. The DNA of the CDR3 is TGTGCCAGCAGTCCCGGGACTGGACTCGGGTCCTACGAGCAGTACTTC.

This clone was recorded only once. This chain joins TRBV28 and TRBJ2-1, with TRBD2 matching over 7 bases. Germline values: CDR1 MDHEN, CDR2 SYDVKM. Trimming took 7 bases from V and 8 from J; bases not matched to a gene: 11. The CDR3 runs 14 residues. In DNA, the CDR3 is TGTGCCAGCACCCCCCCCGGGGGGTGGGATGAGCAGTTCTTC. Translation gives CASTPPGGWDEQFF.

The CDR3 here is CASSGVRQGAWWFAKETQYF. The CDR3 DNA reads as TGTGCCAGCAGCGGCGTAAGACAGGGGGCGTGGTGGTTCGCGAAAGAGACCCAGTACTTC. The rearrangement uses TRBV5-8 and TRBJ2-5; 10 bases match TRBD1. The length of the CDR3 is 20 residues. V was clipped by 4 bases and J by 3 bases; unmatched bases: 21. Germline CDR1 and CDR2: SGHTS and YDEGEE.

The genes are TRBV5-1 and TRBJ1-1, with D unclear. Germline V gene data show CDR1 as SGHRS and CDR2 as YFSETQ. This CDR3 has 13 residues. Trimming took off 1 base at V and 5 bases at J, with 9 bases between the two ends. CDR3 in amino acids: CASSLFRETEAFF. The CDR3 DNA is TGCGCCAGCAGCTTGTTCCGGGAGACTGAAGCTTTCTTT.